The clone carrying this T cell receptor beta chain was seen many times. Its cognate antigen is unknown. Carried by each TCR cDNA molecule was a unique molecular identifier. Each CDR3 protein is one row after TCRdb ran MiXCR on the 5' RACE reads. The sample consists of 15,000 to 20,000 distinct CDR3 sequences, about 6% of them appearing once. These data come from a study of spatial heterogeneity in lung cancer. Study-level background: Matched bulk RNA-seq gave a T cell module score that correlated strongly with tumor-region TCR transcript counts.

Time point defined: sample taken at primary tumor resection. Study-wide results and caveats: One measure, the expanded intratumoral alpha and beta TCR count, tracked tumor mutation counts.

Sequenced material: lung tumor tissue, taken at surgery. The TCR was taken from a female donor with early-stage non-small cell lung cancer.

CDR3 loop: CASGGQGETQYF. The DNA for the CDR3 is TGTGCCAGCGGGGGGCAAGGGGAGACCCAGTACTTC. This chain connects TRBV21-1 to TRBJ2-5; the table assigns TRBD1, which was not confirmed against the DNA. TRBV21-1 has pseudogene status. This CDR3 is built from 12 residues.